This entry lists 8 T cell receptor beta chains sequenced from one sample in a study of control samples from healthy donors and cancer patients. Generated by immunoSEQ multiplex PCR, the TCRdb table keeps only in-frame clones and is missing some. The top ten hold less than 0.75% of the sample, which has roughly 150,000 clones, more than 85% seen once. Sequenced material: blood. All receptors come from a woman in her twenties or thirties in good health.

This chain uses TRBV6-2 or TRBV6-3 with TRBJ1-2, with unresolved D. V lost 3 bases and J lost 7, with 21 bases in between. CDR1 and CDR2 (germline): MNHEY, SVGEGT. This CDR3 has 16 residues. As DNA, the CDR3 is TGTGCCAGCAGTTATGTAAAGGGAGCGAAGTTTGGTGGCTACACCTTC. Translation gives CASSYVKGAKFGGYTF.

Written as DNA, the CDR3 is TGCAGCGTTGCTAGTTCCTGGACTAGCGGGAGGAGCGTTCATAACACCGGGGAGCTGTTTTTT. Its translation: CSVASSWTSGRSVHNTGELFF. V and J are TRBV29-1 and TRBJ2-2; 14 bases agree with TRBD2. This CDR3 comprises 21 residues. V dropped 4 bases and J dropped 2; count of bases not matched to a gene: 18. Germline CDR1 is SQVTM and CDR2 is ANQGSEA.

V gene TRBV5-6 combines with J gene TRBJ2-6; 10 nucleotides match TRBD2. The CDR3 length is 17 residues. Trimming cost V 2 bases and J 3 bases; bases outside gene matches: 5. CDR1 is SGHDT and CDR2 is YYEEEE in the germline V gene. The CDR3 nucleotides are TGTGCCAGCAGCTTCTTAGCGGGAGGACTTGGGGCCAACGTCCTGACTTTC. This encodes CASSFLAGGLGANVLTF. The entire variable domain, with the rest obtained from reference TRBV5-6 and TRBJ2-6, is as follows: DAGVTQSPTHLIKTRGQQVTLRCSPKSGHDTVSWYQQALGQGPQFIFQYYEEEERQRGNFPDRFSGHQFPNYSSELNVNALLLGDSALYLCASSFLAGGLGANVLTFGAGSRLTVL.

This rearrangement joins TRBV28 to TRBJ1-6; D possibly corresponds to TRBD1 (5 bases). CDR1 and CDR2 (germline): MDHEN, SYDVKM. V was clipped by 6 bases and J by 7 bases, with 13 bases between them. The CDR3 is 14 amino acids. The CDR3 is CASSLAGPNSPLHF. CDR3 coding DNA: TGTGCCAGCAGCCTGGCAGGGCCCAATTCACCCCTCCACTTT.

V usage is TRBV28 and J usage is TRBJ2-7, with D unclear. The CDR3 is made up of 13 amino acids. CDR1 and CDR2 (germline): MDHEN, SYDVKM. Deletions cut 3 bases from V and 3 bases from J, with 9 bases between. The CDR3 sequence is CASSFGIFYEQYF. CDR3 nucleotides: TGTGCCAGCAGTTTTGGGATTTTCTACGAGCAGTACTTC.

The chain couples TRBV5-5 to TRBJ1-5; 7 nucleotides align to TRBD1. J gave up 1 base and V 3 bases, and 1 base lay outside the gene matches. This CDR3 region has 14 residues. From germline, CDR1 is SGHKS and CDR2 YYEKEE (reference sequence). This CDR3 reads CASSWGQSNQPQHF. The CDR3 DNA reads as TGTGCCAGCAGCTGGGGACAGAGCAATCAGCCCCAGCATTTT.

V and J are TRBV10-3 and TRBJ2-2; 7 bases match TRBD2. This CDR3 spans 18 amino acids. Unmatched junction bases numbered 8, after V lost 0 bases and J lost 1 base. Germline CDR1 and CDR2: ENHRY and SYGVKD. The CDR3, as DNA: TGTGCCATCAGTGAGTCGTGTCGGGACTACATGAACACCGGGGAGCTGTTTTTT. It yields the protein CAISESCRDYMNTGELFF.

CDR3 region: CSGQREVEQFF. CDR3 in DNA: TGCAGTGGGCAGCGGGAGGTTGAGCAGTTCTTC. The chain links TRBV20-1 to TRBJ2-1; 9 nucleotides align to TRBD2. The CDR3 has 11 amino acids. V gave up 7 bases and J gave up 9 bases; unmatched junction bases: 4. Germline V lookup: CDR1 DFQATT, CDR2 SNEGSKA (reference sequence).